This T cell receptor beta chain was identified during a study of T cells expressing NK-cell markers. Overall study: Cells sorted as CD3+CD56+NKG2C+, CD3+CD56+NKG2C- and CD3+CD56-NKG2C+ T cells supplied the TCR beta repertoires.

General study findings and limits: Each of roughly 6 donors carried dominant NKG2C+ clonotypes accounting for about 1.0-7.0% of CD8+ T cells. HCMV specificity of the expanded NKG2C+ T cell clones was not established.

5'RACE template switching with UMIs generated TCR beta cDNA. One entry per CDR3 protein, without DNA, is what TCRdb gives after re-calling the 5' RACE reads. The sample shows about 450,000 distinct CDR3 sequences, and 6% to 9.5% sits with its ten largest clones. Germline V gene lookup returns CDR1 MNHNS and CDR2 SASEGT. The length of the CDR3 is 14 residues. Worth noting for this clonotype: Its antigen is undetermined.

This receptor was identified in a woman between 18 and 70 years old in good health. The sample taken for sequencing was blood T cells: a sorted CD56 or NKG2C T cell subset, CD4+ or CD8+ T cells, or bulk PBMC T cells (not recorded which). The chain links TRBV6-1 to TRBJ1-3; TCRdb lists TRBD1, though no DNA is available to test this call. The chain's CDR3 is CASKRGTAGNTIYF.